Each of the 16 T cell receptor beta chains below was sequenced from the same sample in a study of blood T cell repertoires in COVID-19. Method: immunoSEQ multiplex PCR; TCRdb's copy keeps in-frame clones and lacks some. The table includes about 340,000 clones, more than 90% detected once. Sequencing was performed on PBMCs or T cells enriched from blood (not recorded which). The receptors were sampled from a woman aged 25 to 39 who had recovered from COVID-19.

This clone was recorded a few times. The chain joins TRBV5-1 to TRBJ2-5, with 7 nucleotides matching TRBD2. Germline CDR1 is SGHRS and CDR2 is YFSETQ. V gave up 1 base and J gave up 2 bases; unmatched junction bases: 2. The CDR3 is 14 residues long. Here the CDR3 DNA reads TGCGCCAGCAGCTTGCAAGCGGGGCAAGAGACCCAGTACTTC. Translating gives CASSLQAGQETQYF.

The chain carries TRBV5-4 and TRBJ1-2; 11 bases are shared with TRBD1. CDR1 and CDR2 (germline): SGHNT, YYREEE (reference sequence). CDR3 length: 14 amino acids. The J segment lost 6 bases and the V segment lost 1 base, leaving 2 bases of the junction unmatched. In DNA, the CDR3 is TGTGCCAGCAGCTTGCTGGACAGGGGGCATGGCTACACCTTC. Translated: CASSLLDRGHGYTF. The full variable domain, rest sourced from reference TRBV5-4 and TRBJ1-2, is ETGVTQSPTHLIKTRGQQVTLRCSSQSGHNTVSWYQQALGQGPQFIFQYYREEENGRGNFPPRFSGLQFPNYSSELNVNALELDDSALYLCASSLLDRGHGYTFGSGTRLTVV.

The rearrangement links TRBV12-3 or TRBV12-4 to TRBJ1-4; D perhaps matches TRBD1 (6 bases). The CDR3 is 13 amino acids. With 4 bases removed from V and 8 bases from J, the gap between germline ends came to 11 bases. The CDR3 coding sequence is TGTGCCAGCAGTTCAGGGGTCTACGAAAAACTGTTTTTT. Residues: CASSSGVYEKLFF.

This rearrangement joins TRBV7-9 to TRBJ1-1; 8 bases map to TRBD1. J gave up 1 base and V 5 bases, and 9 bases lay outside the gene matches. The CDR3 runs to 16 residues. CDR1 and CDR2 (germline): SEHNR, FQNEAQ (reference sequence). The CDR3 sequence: CASSSRGRDGNTEAFF. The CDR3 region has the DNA TGTGCCAGCAGCAGCAGGGGGCGTGACGGGAACACTGAAGCTTTCTTT.

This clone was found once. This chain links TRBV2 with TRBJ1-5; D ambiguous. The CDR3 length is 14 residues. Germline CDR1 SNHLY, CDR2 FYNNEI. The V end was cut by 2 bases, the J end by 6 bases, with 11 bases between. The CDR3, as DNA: TGTGCCAGCAGTGAATGGGGTCGGGGTCAGCCCCAGCATTTT. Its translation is CASSEWGRGQPQHF. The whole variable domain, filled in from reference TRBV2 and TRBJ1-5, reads EPEVTQTPSHQVTQMGQEVILRCVPISNHLYFYWYRQILGQKVEFLVSFYNNEISEKSEIFDDQFSVERPDGSNFTLKIRSTKLEDSAMYFCASSEWGRGQPQHFGDGTRLSIL.

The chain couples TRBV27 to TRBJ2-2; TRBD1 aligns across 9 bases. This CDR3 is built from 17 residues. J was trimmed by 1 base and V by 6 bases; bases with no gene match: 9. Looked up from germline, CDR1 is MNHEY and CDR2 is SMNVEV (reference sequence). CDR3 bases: TGTGCCAGCAGCTGGGGACAGGGCCCTTTGAACACCGGGGAGCTGTTTTTT. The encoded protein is CASSWGQGPLNTGELFF.

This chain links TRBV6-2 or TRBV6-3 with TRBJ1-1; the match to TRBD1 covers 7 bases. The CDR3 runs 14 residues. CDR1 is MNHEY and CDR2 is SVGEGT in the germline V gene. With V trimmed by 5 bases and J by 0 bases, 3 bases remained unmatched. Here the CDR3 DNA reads TGTGCCAGCAGTCGACAGGGATTGAACACTGAAGCTTTCTTT. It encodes CASSRQGLNTEAFF.

CDR3 nucleotide sequence: TGTGCCAGCACCCAGGGCTCCGGGACAGTCGGGGGAAAGACCCAGTACTTC. It is translated as CASTQGSGTVGGKTQYF. The rearrangement joins TRBV3-1 (or the pseudogene TRBV3-2) to TRBJ2-5; D is perhaps TRBD1 (7 bases). The CDR3 has 17 amino acids. V was clipped by 7 bases and J by 6 bases, with 27 bases between them. The germline V gene encodes CDR1 LGHDT and CDR2 YNNKEL (reference sequence).

The DNA for the CDR3 is TGTGCCAGCAGTTTATGGACAGGGGAGGGACAAGAGACCCAGTACTTC. Amino acids: CASSLWTGEGQETQYF. The V gene is TRBV27, the J gene TRBJ2-5; 9 bases are a match to TRBD1. V lost 1 base and J lost 2; bases outside the gene matches: 5. Germline-derived CDR1 and CDR2 are MNHEY and SMNVEV (reference sequence). This CDR3 has 16 amino acids.

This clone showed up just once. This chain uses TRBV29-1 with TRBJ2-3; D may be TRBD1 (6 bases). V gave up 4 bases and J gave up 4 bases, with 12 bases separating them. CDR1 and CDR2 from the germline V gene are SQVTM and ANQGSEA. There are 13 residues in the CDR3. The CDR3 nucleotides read TGCAGCGTTGTAACAGGGTGGGCAGATACGCAGTATTTT. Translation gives CSVVTGWADTQYF.

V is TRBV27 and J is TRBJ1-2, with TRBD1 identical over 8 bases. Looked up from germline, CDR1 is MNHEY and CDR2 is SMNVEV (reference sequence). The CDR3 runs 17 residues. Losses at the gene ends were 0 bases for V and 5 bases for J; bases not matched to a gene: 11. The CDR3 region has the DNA TGTGCCAGCAGTTTATCAGGGGGACAGGAGCTTTTGTATGGCTACACCTTC. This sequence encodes CASSLSGGQELLYGYTF.

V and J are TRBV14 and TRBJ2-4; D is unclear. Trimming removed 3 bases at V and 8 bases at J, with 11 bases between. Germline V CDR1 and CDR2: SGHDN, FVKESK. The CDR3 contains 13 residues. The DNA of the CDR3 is TGTGCCAGCAGCCAGGCAGGCATAGACATTCAGTACTTC. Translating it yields CASSQAGIDIQYF.

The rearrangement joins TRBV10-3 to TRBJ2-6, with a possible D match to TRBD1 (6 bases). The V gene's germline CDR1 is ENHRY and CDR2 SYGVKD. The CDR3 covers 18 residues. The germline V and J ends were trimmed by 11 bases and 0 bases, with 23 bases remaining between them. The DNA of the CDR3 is TGTGCCGTCGGAAACAGGGATACTCAAAGCTCTGGGGCCAACGTCCTGACTTTC. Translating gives CAVGNRDTQSSGANVLTF.

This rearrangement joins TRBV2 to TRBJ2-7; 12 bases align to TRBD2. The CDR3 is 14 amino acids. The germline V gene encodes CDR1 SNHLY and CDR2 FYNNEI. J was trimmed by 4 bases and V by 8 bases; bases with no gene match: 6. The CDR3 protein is CASDSGTSGYEQYF. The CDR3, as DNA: TGTGCCAGCGACTCCGGGACTAGCGGGTACGAGCAGTACTTC. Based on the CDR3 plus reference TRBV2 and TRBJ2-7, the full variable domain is EPEVTQTPSHQVTQMGQEVILRCVPISNHLYFYWYRQILGQKVEFLVSFYNNEISEKSEIFDDQFSVERPDGSNFTLKIRSTKLEDSAMYFCASDSGTSGYEQYFGPGTRLTVT.

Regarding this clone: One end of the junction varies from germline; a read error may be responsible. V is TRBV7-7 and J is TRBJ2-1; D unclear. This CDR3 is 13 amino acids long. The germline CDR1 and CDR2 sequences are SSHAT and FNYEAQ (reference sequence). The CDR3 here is CASSLAQNNEQFF. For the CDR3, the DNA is TGTGCTAGCAGCTTAGCCCAGAACAATGAGCAGTTCTTC.

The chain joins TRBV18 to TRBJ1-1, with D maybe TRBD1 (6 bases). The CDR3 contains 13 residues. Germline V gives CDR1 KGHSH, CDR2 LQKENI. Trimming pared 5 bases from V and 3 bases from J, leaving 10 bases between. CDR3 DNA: TGTGCCAGCTCAGGGGGCATGGACACTGAAGCTTTCTTT. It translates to CASSGGMDTEAFF.